The 26 T cell receptor beta chains in this list originate from one sample, sequenced in a study of T cell responses to AZD1222 COVID-19 vaccine. Produced via immunoSEQ multiplex PCR; TCRdb's table is partial and in-frame only. The sample holds 110,000 to 150,000 clones, approximately 91% seen once. This specimen was peripheral blood, taken 28 days after the second AZD1222 dose. Receptors were obtained from an adult who received the AZD1222 COVID-19 vaccine.

The CDR3 coding sequence is TGCAGCGTTGACATTGGATGGAGGACTGAAGCTTTCTTT. Its protein is CSVDIGWRTEAFF. The chain joins TRBV29-1 to TRBJ1-1, with D unclear. Germline-derived CDR1 and CDR2 are SQVTM and ANQGSEA. The germline V and J ends were trimmed by 3 bases and 5 bases, with 13 bases remaining between them. This CDR3 spans 13 amino acids.

V and J are TRBV7-9 and TRBJ1-3; unclear D gene. The CDR3 is 13 residues long. Germline CDR1 reads SEHNR; CDR2 reads FQNEAQ (reference sequence). Trimming pared 5 bases from V and 3 bases from J, leaving 8 bases between. The chain's CDR3 is CASSPNLGNTIYF. The CDR3 region has the DNA TGTGCCAGCAGCCCAAACCTTGGAAACACCATATATTTT. Based on the CDR3 plus reference TRBV7-9 and TRBJ1-3, the full variable domain is DTGVSQNPRHKITKRGQNVTFRCDPISEHNRLYWYRQTLGQGPEFLTYFQNEAQLEKSRLLSDRFSAERPKGSFSTLEIQRTEQGDSAMYLCASSPNLGNTIYFGEGSWLTVV.

Regarding this clone: At one of its ends the junction is not consistent with the germline gene, which may arise from a read error. The chain recombines TRBV7-8 with TRBJ1-2; D call uncertain. The CDR3 runs to 13 residues. Germline CDR1 reads SGHVS; CDR2 reads FQNEAQ. The CDR3 loop reads CASSFAPNYGYTF. CDR3 DNA sequence: TGTGCCAGTAGCTTTGCGCCTAACTATGGCTACACCTTC.

The chain carries TRBV5-4 and TRBJ1-5, with D unresolved. Germline CDR1 is SGHNT and CDR2 is YYREEE (reference sequence). The germline V and J ends were trimmed by 3 bases and 7 bases, with 8 bases remaining between them. The CDR3 is made up of 12 amino acids. Here the CDR3 reads CASSYDRQPQHF. CDR3 bases: TGTGCCAGCAGCTATGACCGGCAGCCCCAGCATTTT.

The chain links TRBV29-1 to TRBJ1-1, with unresolved D. V lost 8 bases to trimming and J lost 1 base, with 8 bases between them. The CDR3 length is 11 residues. The germline gives CDR1 SQVTM, CDR2 ANQGSEA. This chain's CDR3 is CSLQKNTEAFF. Here the CDR3 DNA reads TGCAGCTTACAGAAGAACACTGAAGCTTTCTTT. The variable domain in full, with the rest retrieved from reference TRBV29-1 and TRBJ1-1, is SAVISQKPSRDICQRGTSLTIQCQVDSQVTMMFWYRQQPGQSLTLIATANQGSEATYESGFVIDKFPISRPNLTFSTLTVSNMSPEDSSIYLCSLQKNTEAFFGQGTRLTVV.

This clone has just one count. The chain combines TRBV19 with TRBJ1-6, with D maybe TRBD1 (6 bases). The CDR3 totals 14 residues. Germline loops: CDR1 LNHDA, CDR2 SQIVND (reference sequence). V lost 5 bases to trimming and J lost 7 bases, with 12 bases between them. This CDR3 is CASSRDIRNSPLHF. The CDR3 nucleotides read TGTGCCAGTAGTCGGGACATTCGAAATTCACCCCTCCACTTT.

The genes are TRBV18 and TRBJ2-1; 8 bases are shared with TRBD1. V was clipped by 6 bases and J by 1 base; unmatched bases: 5. The CDR3 runs 15 residues. The germline CDR1 and CDR2 sequences are KGHSH and LQKENI. Written as DNA, the CDR3 is TGTGCCAGCTCCCCAGGGACAGGTTCCTACAATGAGCAGTTCTTC. Amino acids: CASSPGTGSYNEQFF. The variable domain in full, completed from reference TRBV18 and TRBJ2-1, reads NAGVMQNPRHLVRRRGQEARLRCSPMKGHSHVYWYRQLPEEGLKFMVYLQKENIIDESGMPKERFSAEFPKEGPSILRIQQVVRGDSAAYFCASSPGTGSYNEQFFGPGTRLTVL.

The V and J genes are TRBV7-3 and TRBJ1-2; TRBD1 might be the D (5 bases). The CDR3 has 14 amino acids. V lost 0 bases to trimming and J lost 7 bases, with 12 bases between them. Germline V lookup: CDR1 SGHTA, CDR2 FQGTGA. The CDR3 coding sequence is TGTGCCAGCAGCTTAACCGGGACCGACCCTGGCTACACCTTC. The encoded protein is CASSLTGTDPGYTF. Using reference TRBV7-3 and TRBJ1-2 for the parts outside the CDR3, the full variable domain is GAGVSQTPSNKVTEKGKYVELRCDPISGHTALYWYRQSLGQGPEFLIYFQGTGAADDSGLPNDRFFAVRPEGSVSTLKIQRTERGDSAVYLCASSLTGTDPGYTFGSGTRLTVV.

The genes are TRBV13 and TRBJ1-1, with D unclear. The CDR3 sequence is 16 residues long. Germline CDR1 reads PRHDT; CDR2 reads FYEKMQ (reference sequence). The ends were cut back, 6 bases at V and 0 bases at J, with 17 bases in the middle. This CDR3 reads CASRPEPIHMNTEAFF. The CDR3 DNA reads as TGTGCCAGCAGGCCCGAACCCATCCACATGAACACTGAAGCTTTCTTT.

V is TRBV7-9 and J is TRBJ1-1; D is undetermined. Looked up from germline, CDR1 is SEHNR and CDR2 is FQNEAQ (reference sequence). There are 14 residues in the CDR3. Trimming pared 5 bases from V and 2 bases from J, leaving 12 bases between. In DNA, the CDR3 is TGTGCCAGCAGCGCACGTGTGGGTAACACTGAAGCTTTCTTT. Its protein is CASSARVGNTEAFF. The full variable domain, in which reference TRBV7-9 and TRBJ1-1 provide the parts outside the CDR3, is DTGVSQNPRHKITKRGQNVTFRCDPISEHNRLYWYRQTLGQGPEFLTYFQNEAQLEKSRLLSDRFSAERPKGSFSTLEIQRTEQGDSAMYLCASSARVGNTEAFFGQGTRLTVV.

This clone was detected only once. The J gene is TRBJ1-1, the V gene TRBV2; D gene uncertain. V was trimmed by 1 base and J by 6 bases, leaving 12 bases between them. Per the germline V gene, CDR1 is SNHLY and CDR2 is FYNNEI. The CDR3 totals 14 residues. CDR3 residues: CASSEDLNSPEAFF. The CDR3 coding sequence is TGTGCCAGCAGTGAAGACCTAAATTCCCCTGAAGCTTTCTTT.

The chain carries TRBV13 and TRBJ1-1, with a possible D match to TRBD1 (5 bases). This CDR3 spans 15 amino acids. Germline CDR1 and CDR2: PRHDT and FYEKMQ (reference sequence). Trimming pared 5 bases from V and 5 bases from J, leaving 18 bases between. CDR3 sequence reads: CASSLPGVYGTEAFF. CDR3 bases: TGTGCCAGCAGCCTCCCGGGGGTCTATGGGACTGAAGCTTTCTTT.

V usage is TRBV18 and J usage is TRBJ1-3; D unresolved. Germline V gene data show CDR1 as KGHSH and CDR2 as LQKENI. Trimming pared 3 bases from V and 4 bases from J, leaving 13 bases between. This CDR3 has 15 amino acids. The CDR3 DNA reads TGTGCCAGCTCACCCGGCCCCACTTCGGGAAACACCATATATTTT. Its protein product is CASSPGPTSGNTIYF.

The rearrangement joins TRBV5-1 to TRBJ1-1; 8 positions match TRBD1. Germline CDR1 reads SGHRS; CDR2 reads YFSETQ. V was clipped by 3 bases and J by 4 bases; unmatched bases: 2. The CDR3 length is 13 residues. The CDR3 region is CASSSRGPTEAFF. The DNA of the CDR3 is TGCGCCAGCAGCTCCAGGGGGCCCACTGAAGCTTTCTTT.

The rearrangement links TRBV7-2 to TRBJ2-3; 7 bases agree with TRBD2. This CDR3 has 17 amino acids. CDR1 and CDR2 (germline): SGHTA, FQGNSA. Trimming at V came to 2 bases and at J to 1 base, leaving 9 bases not matched to a gene. CDR3: CASSLSGLGLGTDTQYF. CDR3 in DNA: TGTGCCAGCAGCTTATCAGGACTAGGACTAGGCACAGATACGCAGTATTTT. The whole variable domain, filled in from reference TRBV7-2 and TRBJ2-3, reads GAGVSQSPSNKVTEKGKDVELRCDPISGHTALYWYRQSLGQGLEFLIYFQGNSAPDKSGLPSDRFSAERTGGSVSTLTIQRTQQEDSAVYLCASSLSGLGLGTDTQYFGPGTRLTVL.

The sample holds one count of this clone. CDR3 loop: CASSYHQEGYTF. In DNA, the CDR3 is TGCGCCAGCAGCTACCACCAGGAGGGCTACACCTTC. The chain joins TRBV5-1 to TRBJ1-2; D not certain. The CDR3 has 12 amino acids. CDR1 and CDR2 (germline): SGHRS, YFSETQ. V was pared by 3 bases and J by 8 bases, with 11 bases between.

This chain links TRBV19 with TRBJ1-5, with D possibly TRBD1 on 5 matching bases. The CDR3 loop spans 17 amino acids. Trimming left V 7 bases short and J 5 bases short, with 24 bases between. Germline lookup yields CDR1 LNHDA and CDR2 SQIVND (reference sequence). CDR3 loop: CASKGVVWRAPHQPQHF. The DNA for the CDR3 is TGTGCCAGTAAAGGGGTGGTTTGGAGGGCCCCCCATCAGCCCCAGCATTTT.

This chain uses TRBV6-2 or TRBV6-3 with TRBJ1-5; TRBD1 might be the D (5 bases). The germline V gene encodes CDR1 MNHEY and CDR2 SVGEGT. The V gene lost 6 bases and the J gene lost 0 bases, with 18 bases spanning the gap. The CDR3 runs 17 residues. The CDR3 sequence: CASSPKGTPYSNQPQHF. Written as DNA, the CDR3 is TGTGCCAGCAGCCCTAAAGGGACTCCTTATAGCAATCAGCCCCAGCATTTT.

Points on this clone: The identical CDR3 is also encoded by other nucleotide sequences in the sample. In DNA, the CDR3 is TGTGCCAGCAGCTTACGGGAGACCCAGTACTTC. It codes for CASSLRETQYF. The chain links TRBV11-2 to TRBJ2-5; unclear D gene. Trimming removed 2 bases from V and 5 bases from J, with 3 bases in between. The CDR3 runs 11 residues. Germline assignment: CDR1 SGHAT and CDR2 FQNNGV.

The chain uses TRBV18 and TRBJ1-4; D is unresolved. Germline V gene data show CDR1 as KGHSH and CDR2 as LQKENI. Trimming shortened V by 2 bases and J by 4 bases, and 5 bases separated the two germline ends. This CDR3 contains 13 residues. CDR3 DNA sequence: TGTGCCAGCTCACCAAGAGTTAATGAAAAACTGTTTTTT. Translating gives CASSPRVNEKLFF.

The chain uses TRBV7-2 and TRBJ1-4; tentative D call: TRBD1 (5 bases). Germline V gives CDR1 SGHTA, CDR2 FQGNSA. The CDR3 extends over 11 amino acids. V dropped 4 bases and J dropped 10 bases, with 7 bases sitting between them. This chain's CDR3 is CASSYTGKLFF. The CDR3 DNA follows: TGTGCCAGCAGCTACACAGGAAAACTGTTTTTT.

The chain is built from TRBV27 and TRBJ1-6; D is ambiguous. The CDR3 consists of 16 residues. V lost 5 bases and J 0 bases, leaving 11 bases between the germline ends. Germline V lookup: CDR1 MNHEY, CDR2 SMNVEV (reference sequence). CDR3 in amino acids: CASSDRGSSYNSPLHF. DNA of the CDR3: TGTGCCAGCAGTGATCGGGGAAGCTCCTATAATTCACCCCTCCACTTT.

This clone was detected once. This rearrangement joins TRBV7-9 to TRBJ2-5, with 7 bases aligning to TRBD2. V lost 0 bases to trimming and J lost 5 bases; unmatched junction nucleotides: 9. The CDR3 is 16 amino acids. Per the germline V gene, CDR1 is SEHNR and CDR2 is FQNEAQ (reference sequence). The CDR3 loop reads CASSLATGLPRETQYF. The CDR3 nucleotides are TGTGCCAGCAGCTTAGCGACGGGACTACCTAGGGAGACCCAGTACTTC.

The V and J genes are TRBV27 and TRBJ1-6; D is undetermined. Between the trimmed V and J ends, which lost 6 bases and 9 bases, there was a span of 12 bases. The CDR3 is made up of 13 amino acids. The germline CDR1 and CDR2 sequences are MNHEY and SMNVEV (reference sequence). Written as DNA, the CDR3 is TGTGCCAGCAGCCCCGAGGGCCTTTCACCCCTCCACTTT. Protein: CASSPEGLSPLHF.

This sequence joins TRBV5-1 and TRBJ1-6; D is possibly TRBD1 (5 bases). Germline V gene data show CDR1 as SGHRS and CDR2 as YFSETQ. There are 15 residues in the CDR3. Trimming left V 0 bases short and J 5 bases short, with 9 bases between. The CDR3 DNA follows: TGCGCCAGCAGCTTGGACGGGGCGAATAATTCACCCCTCCACTTT. Amino acid sequence: CASSLDGANNSPLHF.

V usage is TRBV6-5 and J usage is TRBJ2-7; D is unclear. Germline lookup yields CDR1 MNHEY and CDR2 SVGAGI. V gave up 2 bases and J gave up 0 bases, with 5 bases separating them. The CDR3 spans 13 residues. The CDR3 reads CASSYGPSYEQYF. The DNA for the CDR3 is TGTGCCAGCAGTTACGGACCCTCCTACGAGCAGTACTTC.